This T cell receptor (beta chain) was captured in a study of blood T cells in healthy people across ages. The germline V gene has CDR1 KGHDR and CDR2 SFDVKD. CDR3 length: 15 amino acids. A second PCR, run for roughly 7 to 12 cycles, used a sample-barcoded 5' primer plus a J-beta primer mix. Using its own MiXCR run on the 5' RACE reads, TCRdb lists one record per CDR3 protein. This table has around 1,100,000 distinct CDR3 sequences, 35% to 40% appearing once. Study observations and caveats: Measured against age, TCR beta diversity per million T cells decreased in a roughly linear manner. When one million T cells were used, diversity estimates were thought to be underestimates. Diversity was higher, and naive CD4+ cells more numerous, in long-lived donors than in aged donors.

This clonotype appeared once. Its specificity is not known. The junction differs from germline at one of its ends, possibly a read error. Sequencing was performed on blood. The rearrangement links TRBV24-1 to TRBJ2-3; the D gene is possibly TRBD2 (6 bases). This receptor was identified in a man aged 18 to 35 in good health. The CDR3: CANSVGRGSTDTQYF. Here the CDR3 DNA reads TGTGCCAACAGTGTGGGGCGGGGAAGCACAGATACGCAGTATTTT.